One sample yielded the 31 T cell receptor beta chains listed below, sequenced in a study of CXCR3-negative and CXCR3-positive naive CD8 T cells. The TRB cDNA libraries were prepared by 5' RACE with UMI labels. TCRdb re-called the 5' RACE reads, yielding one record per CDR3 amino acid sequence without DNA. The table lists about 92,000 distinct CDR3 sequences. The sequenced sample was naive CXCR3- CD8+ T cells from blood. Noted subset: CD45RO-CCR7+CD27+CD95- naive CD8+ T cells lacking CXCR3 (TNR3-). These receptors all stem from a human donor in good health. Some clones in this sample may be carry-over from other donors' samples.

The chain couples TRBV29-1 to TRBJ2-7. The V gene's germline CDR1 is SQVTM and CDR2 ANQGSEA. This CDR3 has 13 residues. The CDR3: CSVQDRLSGEQYF.

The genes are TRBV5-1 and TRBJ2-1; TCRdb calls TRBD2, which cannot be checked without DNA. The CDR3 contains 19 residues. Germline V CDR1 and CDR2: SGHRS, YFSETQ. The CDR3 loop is CASSYGEGFVASSYNEQFF.

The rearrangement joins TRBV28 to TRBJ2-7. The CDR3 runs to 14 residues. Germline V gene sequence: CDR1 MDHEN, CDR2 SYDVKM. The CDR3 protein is CASSFSVFSYEQYF.

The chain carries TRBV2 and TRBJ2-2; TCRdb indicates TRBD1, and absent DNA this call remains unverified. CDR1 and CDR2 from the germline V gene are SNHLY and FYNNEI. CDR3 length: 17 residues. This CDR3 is CASSEPRGSENTGELFF.

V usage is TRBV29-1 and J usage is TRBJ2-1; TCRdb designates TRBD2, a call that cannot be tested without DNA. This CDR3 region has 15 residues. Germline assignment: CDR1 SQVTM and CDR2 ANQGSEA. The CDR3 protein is CSVDQLGSSYNEQFF.

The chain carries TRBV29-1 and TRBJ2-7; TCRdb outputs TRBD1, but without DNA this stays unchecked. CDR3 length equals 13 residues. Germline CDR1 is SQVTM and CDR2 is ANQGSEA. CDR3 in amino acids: CSVVTGNSYEQYF.

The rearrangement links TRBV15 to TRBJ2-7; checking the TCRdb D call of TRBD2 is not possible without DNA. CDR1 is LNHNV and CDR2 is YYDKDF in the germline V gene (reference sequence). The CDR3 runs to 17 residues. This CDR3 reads CATSETIIRGQEYEQYF.

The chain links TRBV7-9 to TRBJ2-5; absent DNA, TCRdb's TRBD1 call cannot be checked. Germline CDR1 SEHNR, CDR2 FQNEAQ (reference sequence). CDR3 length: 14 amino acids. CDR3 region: CASSLEPGQETQYF.

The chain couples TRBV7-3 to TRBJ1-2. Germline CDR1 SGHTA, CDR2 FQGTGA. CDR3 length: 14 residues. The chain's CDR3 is CASSLDGGVDGYTF.

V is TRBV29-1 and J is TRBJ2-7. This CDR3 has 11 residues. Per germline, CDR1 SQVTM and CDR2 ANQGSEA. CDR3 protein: CSVYKSDEQYF.

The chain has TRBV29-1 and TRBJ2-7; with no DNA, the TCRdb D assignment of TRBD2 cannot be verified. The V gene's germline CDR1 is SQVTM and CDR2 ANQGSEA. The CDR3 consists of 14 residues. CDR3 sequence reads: CSVLLAGAGYEQYF.

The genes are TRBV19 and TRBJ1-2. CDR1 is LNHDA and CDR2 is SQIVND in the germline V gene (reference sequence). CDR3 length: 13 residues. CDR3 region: CASSISPMMGYTF.

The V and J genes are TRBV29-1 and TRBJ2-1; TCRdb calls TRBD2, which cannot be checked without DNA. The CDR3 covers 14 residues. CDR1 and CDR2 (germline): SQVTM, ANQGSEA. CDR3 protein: CSVTGTSGNLEQFF.

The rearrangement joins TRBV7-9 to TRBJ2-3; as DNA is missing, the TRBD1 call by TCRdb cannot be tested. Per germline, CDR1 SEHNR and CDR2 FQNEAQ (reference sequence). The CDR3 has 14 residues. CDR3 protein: CASSHREGTDTQYF.

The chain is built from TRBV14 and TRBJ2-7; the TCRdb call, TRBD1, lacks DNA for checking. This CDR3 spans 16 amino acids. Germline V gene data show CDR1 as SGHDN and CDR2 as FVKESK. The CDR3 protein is CASSQAGTGGLYEQYF.

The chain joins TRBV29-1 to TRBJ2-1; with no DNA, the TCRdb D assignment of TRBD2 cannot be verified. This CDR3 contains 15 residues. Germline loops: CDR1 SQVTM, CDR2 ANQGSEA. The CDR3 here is CSVFPPGSYYNEQFF.

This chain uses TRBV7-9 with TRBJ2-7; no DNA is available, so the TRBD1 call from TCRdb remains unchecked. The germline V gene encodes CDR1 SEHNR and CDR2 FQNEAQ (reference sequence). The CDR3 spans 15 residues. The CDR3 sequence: CASSPRQGMTYEQYF.

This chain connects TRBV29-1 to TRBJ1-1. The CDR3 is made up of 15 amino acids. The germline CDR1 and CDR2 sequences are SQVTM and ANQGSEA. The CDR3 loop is CSVVRTVHLWTEAFF.

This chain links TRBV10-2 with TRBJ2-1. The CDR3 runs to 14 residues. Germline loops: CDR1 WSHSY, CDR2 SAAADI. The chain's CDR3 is CASSERAGYNEQFF.

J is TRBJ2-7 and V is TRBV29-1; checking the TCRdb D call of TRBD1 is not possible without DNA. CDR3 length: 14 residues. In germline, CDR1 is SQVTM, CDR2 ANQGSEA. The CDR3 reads CSVALGTGWYEQYF.

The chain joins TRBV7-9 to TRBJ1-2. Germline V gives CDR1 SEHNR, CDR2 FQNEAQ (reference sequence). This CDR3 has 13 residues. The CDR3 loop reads CASSLAVQDGYTF.

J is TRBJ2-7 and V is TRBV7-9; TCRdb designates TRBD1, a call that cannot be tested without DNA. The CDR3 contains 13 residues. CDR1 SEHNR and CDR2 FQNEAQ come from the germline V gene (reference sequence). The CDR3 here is CASSSPPAAEQYF.

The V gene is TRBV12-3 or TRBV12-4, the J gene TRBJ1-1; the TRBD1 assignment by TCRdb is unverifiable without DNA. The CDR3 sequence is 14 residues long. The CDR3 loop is CASSFRTGHTEAFF.

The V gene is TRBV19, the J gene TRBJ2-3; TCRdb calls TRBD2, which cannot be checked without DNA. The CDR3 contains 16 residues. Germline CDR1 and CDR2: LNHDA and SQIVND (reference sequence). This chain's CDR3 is CASSMPQTLPTDTQYF.

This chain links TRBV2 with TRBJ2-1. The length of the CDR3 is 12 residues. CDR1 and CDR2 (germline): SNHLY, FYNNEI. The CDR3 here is CASSERYNEQFF. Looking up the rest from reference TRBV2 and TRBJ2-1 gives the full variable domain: EPEVTQTPSHQVTQMGQEVILRCVPISNHLYFYWYRQILGQKVEFLVSFYNNEISEKSEIFDDQFSVERPDGSNFTLKIRSTKLEDSAMYFCASSERYNEQFFGPGTRLTVL.

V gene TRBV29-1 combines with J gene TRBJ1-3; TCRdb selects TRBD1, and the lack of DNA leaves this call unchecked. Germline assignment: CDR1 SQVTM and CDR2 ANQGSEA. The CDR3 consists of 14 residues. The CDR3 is CSDTGTGIRNTIYF.

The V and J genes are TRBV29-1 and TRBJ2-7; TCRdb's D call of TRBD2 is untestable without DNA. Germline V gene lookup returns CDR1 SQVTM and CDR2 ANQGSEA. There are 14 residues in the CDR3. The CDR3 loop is CSVAGGPGSYEQYF.

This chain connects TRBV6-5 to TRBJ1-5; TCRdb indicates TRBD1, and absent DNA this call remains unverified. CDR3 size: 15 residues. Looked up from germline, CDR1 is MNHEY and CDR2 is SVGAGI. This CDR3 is CASSPQDSSNQPQHF.

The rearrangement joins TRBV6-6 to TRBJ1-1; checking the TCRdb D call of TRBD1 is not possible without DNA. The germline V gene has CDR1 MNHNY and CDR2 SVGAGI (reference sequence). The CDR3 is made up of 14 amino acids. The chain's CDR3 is CASSYTGSGSEAFF.

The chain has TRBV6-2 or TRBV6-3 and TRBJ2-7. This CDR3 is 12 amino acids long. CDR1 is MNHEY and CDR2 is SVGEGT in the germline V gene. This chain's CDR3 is CASSYSSREQYF.

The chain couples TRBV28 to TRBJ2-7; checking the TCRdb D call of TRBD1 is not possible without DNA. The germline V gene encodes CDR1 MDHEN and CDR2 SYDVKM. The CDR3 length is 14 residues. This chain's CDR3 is CASSPRTAFYEQYF.